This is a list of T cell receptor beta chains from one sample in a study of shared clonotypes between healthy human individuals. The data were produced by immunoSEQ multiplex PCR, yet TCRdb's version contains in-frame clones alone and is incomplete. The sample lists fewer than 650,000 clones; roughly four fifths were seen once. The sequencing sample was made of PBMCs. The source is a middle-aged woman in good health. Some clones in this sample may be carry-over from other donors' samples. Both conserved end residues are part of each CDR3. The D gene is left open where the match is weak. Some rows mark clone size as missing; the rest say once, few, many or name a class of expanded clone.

CASSYTGVLPTDTQYF	TGTGCCAGCAGTTACACGGGGGTCCTACCCACAGATACGCAGTATTTT	TRBJ2-3	NA	NA	TRBV6-5	16
CASSGGGKETQYF	TGTGCCAGCTCCGGGGGCGGAAAAGAGACCCAGTACTTC	TRBJ2-5	NA	NA	TRBV2	13
CASSIWGMERNIQYF	TGTGCCAGTAGTATTTGGGGAATGGAGCGAAACATTCAGTACTTC	TRBJ2-4	NA	NA	TRBV19	15
CASSADVGGYTF	TGTGCCAGCAGCGCGGACGTAGGTGGCTACACCTTC	TRBJ1-2	few	NA	TRBV7-9	12
CASSEGNSESGYGYTF	TGTGCCAGCAGTGAAGGGAACAGCGAATCCGGCTATGGCTACACCTTC	TRBJ1-2	few	NA	TRBV6-1	16
CASSLYGGQPLSYEQYF	TGTGCCAGCAGCTTATATGGGGGACAACCTTTATCCTACGAGCAGTACTTC	TRBJ2-7	NA	NA	TRBV7-9	17
CASSPRLAGEHARQFF	TGTGCCAGCAGCCCGCGACTAGCGGGAGAACACGCAAGGCAGTTCTTC	TRBJ2-1	NA	TRBD2	TRBV7-8	16
CASSFGIEGSNYGYTF	TGTGCCAGCAGCTTCGGTATCGAGGGCTCGAACTATGGCTACACCTTC	TRBJ1-2	once	NA	TRBV5-4	16
CASLGDSQETQYF	TGCGCCAGCTTGGGGGACAGCCAAGAGACCCAGTACTTC	TRBJ2-5	once	TRBD1	TRBV5-1	13
CATSLQWEGEKLFF	TGTGCCACCTCCCTCCAGTGGGAAGGTGAAAAACTGTTTTTT	TRBJ1-4	NA	NA	TRBV6-1	14
CASSLGFRQPQHF	TGTGCCAGCAGTTTAGGGTTTCGACAGCCCCAGCATTTT	TRBJ1-5	NA	NA	TRBV28	13
CAIGTGVLYGYTF	TGTGCCATCGGGACAGGGGTCCTGTATGGCTACACCTTC	TRBJ1-2	NA	TRBD1	TRBV28	13
CASSPGQGYYGYTF	TGCGCCAGCAGCCCAGGACAGGGCTACTATGGCTACACCTTC	TRBJ1-2	NA	TRBD1	TRBV5-1	14
CASRLDRGSSGANVLTF	TGTGCCAGCAGACTAGACAGGGGCTCCTCTGGGGCCAACGTCCTGACTTTC	TRBJ2-6	NA	TRBD1	TRBV7-2	17